The 15 T cell receptor beta chains below come from one sample, sequenced in a study of regulatory T cells in long-lasting Graves disease. Indicated time point: newly diagnosed GD, antithyroid drugs for less than 3 months. Researchers made the TCR library from RNA that was extracted from PBMCs. The TCR beta library used iRepertoire HTBI primers with Arm-PCR amplification of CDR3. TCRdb recomputed calls from the multiplex PCR reads with MiXCR, one row per CDR3 protein. The sample lists a few hundred thousand distinct CDR3 sequences, over 15% seen once, with 23% in the top ten. This same sample was also part of a study on T cells in Graves' hyperthyroidism and ophthalmopathy.

Sample: peripheral blood mononuclear cells (PBMCs), taken at new diagnosis, from a patient treated with antithyroid drugs. The source is a woman between 18 and 29 years old with Graves disease.

This rearrangement joins TRBV28 to TRBJ1-4, with D perhaps matching TRBD1 (5 bases). CDR1 and CDR2 from the germline V gene are MDHEN and SYDVKM. Trimming took off 6 bases at V and 8 bases at J, with 10 bases between the two ends. This CDR3 is built from 12 residues. CDR3 nucleotides: TGTGCCAGCAGGGGGGGACTCGAAAAACTGTTTTTT. This translates into CASRGGLEKLFF.

This clonotype has ten or more counts. The V call is TRBV5-1, the J call TRBJ2-7; 9 nucleotides match TRBD2. This CDR3 region has 15 residues. CDR1 and CDR2 from the germline V gene are SGHRS and YFSETQ. The junction had 6 bases not matched to a gene; V was cut back by 0 bases and J by 5 bases. The CDR3 reads CASSLAGGRADEQYF. The CDR3 region has the DNA TGCGCCAGCAGCTTGGCTGGCGGGAGGGCGGACGAGCAGTACTTC. Full variable domain (rest looked up from reference TRBV5-1 and TRBJ2-7): KAGVTQTPRYLIKTRGQQVTLSCSPISGHRSVSWYQQTPGQGLQFLFEYFSETQRNKGNFPGRFSGRQFSNSRSEMNVSTLELGDSALYLCASSLAGGRADEQYFGPGTRLTVT.

This clonotype has a count of ten or more. The chain uses TRBV12-3 or TRBV12-4 and TRBJ2-1; D remains unclear. The CDR3 covers 14 residues. V lost 8 bases and J lost 7, with 18 bases in between. CDR3 protein: CASGRGFGRNEQFF. CDR3 coding DNA: TGTGCCAGCGGGCGAGGTTTCGGGCGAAATGAGCAGTTCTTC.

V gene TRBV29-1 combines with J gene TRBJ2-7, with D unclear. The CDR3 is 12 amino acids. Looked up from germline, CDR1 is SQVTM and CDR2 is ANQGSEA. V was shortened by 7 bases and J by 2 bases, with 12 bases between the two germline ends. The CDR3 bases are TGCAGCGCAATGGACGGCGCCTACGAGCAGTACTTC. Residues: CSAMDGAYEQYF.

This clonotype was seen repeatedly, ten times or more. An end of the junction does not agree with germline; a read error may underlie this. V and J are TRBV28 and TRBJ1-5, with a possible D match to TRBD1 (5 bases). The germline gives CDR1 MDHEN, CDR2 SYDVKM. The CDR3 length is 14 residues. CDR3 sequence: CASNLIGGNQPQHF. In nucleotides, the CDR3 is TGTGCCAGCAATTTAATAGGGGGCAATCAGCCCCAGCATTTT. Full variable domain (rest looked up from reference TRBV28 and TRBJ1-5): DVKVTQSSRYLVKRTGEKVFLECVQDMDHENMFWYRQDPGLGLRLIYFSYDVKMKEKGDIPEGYSVSREKKERFSLILESASTNQTSMYLCASNLIGGNQPQHFGDGTRLSIL.

This clonotype was seen a few times. This chain uses TRBV2 with TRBJ1-4, with TRBD1 as a possible D gene (5 bases). Trimming cost V 6 bases and J 4 bases, with 12 bases left between them. Per the germline V gene, CDR1 is SNHLY and CDR2 is FYNNEI. The CDR3 totals 14 residues. CDR3 region: CASSLLRGNEKLFF. The CDR3 DNA reads TGTGCCAGCAGCCTACTGAGGGGTAATGAAAAACTGTTTTTT.

This clonotype was seen a few times. The CDR3 region has the DNA TGCAGTGCTAGAGGCGGGAATGCCTACGAGCAGTACTTC. This encodes CSARGGNAYEQYF. J is TRBJ2-7 and V is TRBV20-1; D is possibly TRBD2 (6 bases). V gave up 1 base and J gave up 2 bases, with 9 bases separating them. Germline CDR1 reads DFQATT; CDR2 reads SNEGSKA (reference sequence). This CDR3 region has 13 residues.

With regard to this clonotype: The conserved final phenylalanine or tryptophan is absent from the CDR3, which likely points to a read error. The genes are TRBV20-1 and TRBJ2-1; D is unclear. V lost 3 bases, J lost 4 bases, and 4 bases lay in between. CDR3 length: 11 residues. Germline CDR1 and CDR2: DFQATT and SNEGSKA (reference sequence). The CDR3 DNA sequence: TGCAGTGCTAGTAAATACAATGAGCAGTTCCTC. Translated: CSASKYNEQFL.

This clonotype was detected many times. The chain carries TRBV12-3 or TRBV12-4 and TRBJ2-5, with D tentatively TRBD2 (5 bases). This CDR3 region has 15 residues. V was clipped by 6 bases and J by 2 bases, with 16 bases between them. The CDR3 sequence: CASSLARAQQETQYF. The CDR3 DNA reads TGTGCCAGCAGCCTAGCTCGGGCACAACAAGAGACCCAGTACTTC.

This clonotype was seen at least ten times. The chain recombines TRBV7-9 with TRBJ2-7; perhaps TRBD1 as D (5 bases). V lost 6 bases to trimming and J lost 2 bases, with 14 bases between them. Per germline, CDR1 SEHNR and CDR2 FQNEAQ (reference sequence). This CDR3 is built from 14 residues. The CDR3 protein is CASSLPGLAYEQYF. The CDR3 nucleotides read TGTGCCAGCAGTTTGCCAGGGTTAGCCTACGAGCAGTACTTC.

In this sample, this clonotype turned up many times. The CDR3 region has the DNA TGTGCCTGGAGCGGGGGACTAGCGGGCTACAATGAGCAGTTCTTC. This gives the protein CAWSGGLAGYNEQFF. This chain links TRBV30 with TRBJ2-1; 12 bases line up with TRBD2. This CDR3 has 15 residues. The V and J ends lost 3 bases and 3 bases, in that order; junction bases with no gene match: 3. Germline assignment: CDR1 GTSNPN and CDR2 SVGIG (reference sequence).

This chain uses TRBV27 with TRBJ2-2, with D unresolved. The germline CDR1 and CDR2 sequences are MNHEY and SMNVEV (reference sequence). There are 12 residues in the CDR3. V dropped 5 bases and J dropped 6 bases, with 7 bases sitting between them. For the CDR3, the DNA is TGTGCCAGCAGTAGGGTTTCCGGGGAGCTGTTTTTT. It yields the protein CASSRVSGELFF.

This clonotype came up many times. This chain uses TRBV5-1 with TRBJ2-1; TRBD1 agrees at 9 bases. With 4 bases clipped from V and 0 bases from J, the junction kept 5 bases outside the gene matches. This CDR3 region has 16 residues. Per the germline V gene, CDR1 is SGHRS and CDR2 is YFSETQ. In nucleotides, the CDR3 is TGCGCCAGCAGCACGGACAGGGGCATCTCCTACAATGAGCAGTTCTTC. Its protein is CASSTDRGISYNEQFF.

This clonotype appeared a few times. The J gene is TRBJ2-1, the V gene TRBV29-1; TRBD2 matches at 7 bases. V lost 3 bases and J lost 7; bases outside the gene matches: 21. Germline CDR1 SQVTM, CDR2 ANQGSEA. This CDR3 is 18 amino acids long. CDR3 in amino acids: CSVEPGWEGLEVGNEQFF. CDR3 sequence (DNA): TGCAGCGTTGAGCCCGGGTGGGAGGGCCTTGAAGTCGGAAATGAGCAGTTCTTC.

The chain couples TRBV27 to TRBJ2-2; D unclear. V shed 5 bases and J shed 0 bases, with 10 bases lying between them. Germline V gene lookup returns CDR1 MNHEY and CDR2 SMNVEV (reference sequence). This CDR3 comprises 15 residues. CDR3 residues: CASSPRFANTGELFF. DNA for the CDR3: TGTGCCAGCAGTCCCCGATTCGCGAACACCGGGGAGCTGTTTTTT.